A selection of T cell receptor beta chains follows, all from one sample in a study of early T cells in non-severe SARS-CoV-2 infection. From the 5' RACE reads, TCRdb called clonotypes with MiXCR, one entry per CDR3 protein. Of some 76,000 distinct CDR3 sequences listed, roughly a sixth are singletons. Sequences were obtained from whole blood. These TCRs come from an adult who was a healthcare worker with PCR-confirmed SARS-CoV-2 infection or an uninfected control (not recorded which). Both conserved end residues are part of each CDR3. Fields, in order: CDR3 protein, clone size, J gene, V gene. Not every row has a clone size; where given, it reads once, few, many or a size class.

CDR3 protein: CASSIDPQGNYGYTF
clone size: few
J gene: TRBJ1-2
V gene: TRBV19

CDR3 protein: CSASDRGKNIQYF
clone size: -
J gene: TRBJ2-4
V gene: TRBV20-1

CDR3 protein: CASSFVGNEQYF
clone size: -
J gene: TRBJ2-7
V gene: TRBV12-3/TRBV12-4

CDR3 protein: CASSLVPGTYEQYF
clone size: many
J gene: TRBJ2-7
V gene: TRBV5-1

CDR3 protein: CASSLDRGRYTEAFF
clone size: -
J gene: TRBJ1-1
V gene: TRBV7-2

CDR3 protein: CASSPHRGTDTQYF
clone size: few
J gene: TRBJ2-3
V gene: TRBV4-2

CDR3 protein: CRQVYEQYF
clone size: few
J gene: TRBJ2-7
V gene: TRBV29-1

CDR3 protein: CSVRLSNQPQHF
clone size: few
J gene: TRBJ1-5
V gene: TRBV29-1

CDR3 protein: CSARGGKEQYF
clone size: -
J gene: TRBJ2-7
V gene: TRBV29-1

CDR3 protein: CASSEEARSEQFF
clone size: -
J gene: TRBJ2-1
V gene: TRBV2

CDR3 protein: CASSSRTGSTDTQYF
clone size: -
J gene: TRBJ2-3
V gene: TRBV7-8

CDR3 protein: CASTPGQGAAQLAKNIQYF
clone size: -
J gene: TRBJ2-4
V gene: TRBV6-5

CDR3 protein: CSAPSGNLTPLHF
clone size: -
J gene: TRBJ1-6
V gene: TRBV20-1

CDR3 protein: CSASPGRVNGYTF
clone size: -
J gene: TRBJ1-2
V gene: TRBV20-1

CDR3 protein: CSAQTSGLHYNEQFF
clone size: -
J gene: TRBJ2-1
V gene: TRBV20-1

CDR3 protein: CASSYGTDAGETQYF
clone size: few
J gene: TRBJ2-5
V gene: TRBV11-2

CDR3 protein: CASSQEGGLAGSYEQYF
clone size: few
J gene: TRBJ2-7
V gene: TRBV4-3

CDR3 protein: CASSPHPRTYEQYF
clone size: -
J gene: TRBJ2-7
V gene: TRBV4-1

CDR3 protein: CASSMGRGAEAFF
clone size: -
J gene: TRBJ1-1
V gene: TRBV19

CDR3 protein: CASSQATSGRLEQYF
clone size: many
J gene: TRBJ2-7
V gene: TRBV3-1

CDR3 protein: CASSSPGQGLETQYF
clone size: many
J gene: TRBJ2-5
V gene: TRBV3-1

CDR3 protein: CASSRAPTGYQETQYF
clone size: few
J gene: TRBJ2-5
V gene: TRBV7-2

CDR3 protein: CASGQENKFYGYTF
clone size: few
J gene: TRBJ1-2
V gene: TRBV6-2/TRBV6-3